This TCR beta chain was captured by sequencing in a study of T cell responses to AZD1222 COVID-19 vaccine. As regards this clone: Its target is not known.

Germline loops: CDR1 SGHVS, CDR2 FNYEAQ. CDR3 size: 16 residues. Trimming pared 2 bases from V and 2 bases from J, leaving 16 bases between. Notes on the study in general: Increases in Spike-specific TCR breadth and depth were seen after two AZD1222 doses. Donors, mostly white British, included more females; clonal diversity was possibly underestimated.

Clones were read by immunoSEQ multiplex PCR, and TCRdb kept only the in-frame ones, dropping some. The table has about 85,000 clones, 85% seen once; the top ten hold 4.5%. Pooling covered second doses at about 4 or about 12 weeks. The receptor was isolated from an adult who received the AZD1222 COVID-19 vaccine. Sequencing was performed on peripheral blood, taken 28 days after the second AZD1222 dose. The gene calls are TRBV7-6 and TRBJ2-7, with a possible D match to TRBD2 (6 bases). CDR3 amino acids: CASSLTTRGGTYEQYF. The CDR3 bases are TGTGCCAGCAGCTTAACCACGAGGGGAGGCACCTACGAGCAGTACTTC.